This T cell receptor beta chain was sequenced in a study of vaccination and CD4 T cells after COVID-19. Study summary: Some control cultures received a CEFX pool, which served as the positive control. Others received an HIV-1 Nef pool or no peptide.

The CDR3 has 15 amino acids. Looked up from germline, CDR1 is SGHAT and CDR2 is FQNNGV. Germline trimming cut 3 bases from V and 4 bases from J; bases unmatched to any gene: 3. Treatment: approximately 10-day PBMC culture with coronavirus spike peptide pools or control peptides (ViraFEST assay). Cultured CD4+ T cell DNA underwent sequencing with the Oncomine TCR Beta short-read assay. It was cultured CD4+ T cells from which genomic DNA was extracted. TCRdb processed the PCR reads anew with MiXCR; each CDR3 protein has one entry. This table holds around 16,000 distinct CDR3 sequences, roughly 73% found once. On this clonotype itself: The antigen remains undetermined.

The chain uses TRBV11-2 and TRBJ2-3, with 11 bases aligning to TRBD2. The TCR comes from a human donor who had recovered from COVID-19. The sequenced sample was CD4+ T cells from blood, cultured in vitro. The CDR3 sequence is CASSLISGRADTQYF. DNA of the CDR3: TGTGCCAGCAGCTTGATTAGCGGGAGGGCAGATACGCAGTATTTT.